This TCR beta chain was documented in a study of post-analysis software for immune sequencing data. Turning to the study itself: Disease courses included relapsing-remitting, secondary progressive and progressive-relapsing multiple sclerosis. Study-wide results and caveats: A significant reduction in normalized Chao1 diversity was observed in multiple sclerosis patients versus controls. By F measure, strong co-clustering occurred among samples prepared in the same batch. Included in a set of five TRBV segments more frequent in patients than controls were TRBV5-6, TRBV5-1 and TRBV20-1.

Sequencing libraries made from TCR beta cDNA carried unique molecular identifiers. Once roughly 1 to 10 million T cells were used, about half a million cDNA molecules resulted. TCRdb called the PCR reads again in MiXCR, with one record for every CDR3 protein. Of around 190,000 distinct CDR3 sequences listed, 25% to 35% are singletons. Only a few counts were recorded for this clonotype. Its antigen is unidentified. V lost 5 bases to trimming and J lost 2 bases, with 10 bases between them. Per the germline V gene, CDR1 is SEHNR and CDR2 is FQNEAQ (reference sequence). This CDR3 has 14 amino acids. The chain recombines TRBV7-9 with TRBJ1-5; perhaps TRBD1 as D (6 bases). The TCR was taken from a girl under 18 with multiple sclerosis. The sequenced material came from blood. CDR3 sequence reads: CASSDSGGNQPQHF. The CDR3 bases are TGTGCCAGCAGCGACTCAGGGGGCAATCAGCCCCAGCATTTT.